What follows are 8 T cell receptor beta chains derived from one specimen sequenced in a study of control samples from healthy donors and cancer patients. TCRdb keeps only in-frame clones here, not all; method: immunoSEQ multiplex PCR. The sample contains about 150,000 clones, about 91% of which appear only once. Sequenced input: blood. All receptors derive from a woman aged 40 to 49 in good health.

The J gene is TRBJ1-6, the V gene TRBV7-9, with unresolved D. Germline CDR1 reads SEHNR; CDR2 reads FQNEAQ (reference sequence). V was cut by 5 bases and J by 4 bases, with 9 bases left in between. The CDR3 covers 14 residues. The chain's CDR3 is CASSPPVYNSPLHF. CDR3 DNA sequence: TGTGCCAGCAGCCCCCCGGTATATAATTCACCCCTCCACTTT.

This clone was seen a single time. The chain joins TRBV14 to TRBJ2-1; D may match TRBD1 or TRBD2 (5 bases each). The V and J ends lost 0 bases and 0 bases respectively, with 9 bases between them. The germline V gene has CDR1 SGHDN and CDR2 FVKESK. CDR3 length: 16 residues. The CDR3, as DNA: TGTGCCAGCAGCCAAGATTCAGGGAGCTCCTACAATGAGCAGTTCTTC. This gives the protein CASSQDSGSSYNEQFF. Variable domain in full (rest from reference TRBV14 and TRBJ2-1): EAGVTQFPSHSVIEKGQTVTLRCDPISGHDNLYWYRRVMGKEIKFLLHFVKESKQDESGMPNNRFLAERTGGTYSTLKVQPAELEDSGVYFCASSQDSGSSYNEQFFGPGTRLTVL.

The V gene is TRBV19, the J gene TRBJ1-1; D remains unclear. The CDR3 sequence is 13 residues long. V lost 1 base to trimming and J lost 3 bases, with 6 bases between them. Germline V gene data show CDR1 as LNHDA and CDR2 as SQIVND (reference sequence). The CDR3 region has the DNA TGTGCCAGTAGTATAGGTGAGGACACTGAAGCTTTCTTT. Its translation: CASSIGEDTEAFF.

The chain links TRBV5-1 to TRBJ1-1; D is unresolved. The length of the CDR3 is 14 residues. Germline values: CDR1 SGHRS, CDR2 YFSETQ. The V end lost 0 bases, the J end lost 4 bases, and 10 bases lay between the germline ends. CDR3 nucleotide sequence: TGCGCCAGCAGCTTGGGTCCTCAGGTCACTGAAGCTTTCTTT. It specifies CASSLGPQVTEAFF.

The chain couples TRBV18 to TRBJ1-5; D not certain. The V and J ends lost 3 bases and 1 base respectively, with 13 bases between them. The CDR3 loop spans 16 amino acids. CDR1 KGHSH and CDR2 LQKENI come from the germline V gene. The CDR3 DNA is TGTGCCAGCTCACCCTTTGGGGTCACGAGCAATCAGCCCCAGCATTTT. It is translated as CASSPFGVTSNQPQHF. Using reference TRBV18 and TRBJ1-5 for the parts outside the CDR3, the full variable domain is NAGVMQNPRHLVRRRGQEARLRCSPMKGHSHVYWYRQLPEEGLKFMVYLQKENIIDESGMPKERFSAEFPKEGPSILRIQQVVRGDSAAYFCASSPFGVTSNQPQHFGDGTRLSIL.

The V and J genes are TRBV4-2 and TRBJ2-6; D gene uncertain. Trimming cost V 0 bases and J 4 bases, with 10 bases left between them. CDR3 size: 16 residues. Germline CDR1 LGHNA, CDR2 YNFKEQ. The CDR3 DNA follows: TGTGCCAGCAGCCAAGAAGAAGGGCAGGGGGCCAACGTCCTGACTTTC. This translates into CASSQEEGQGANVLTF.

As for this clone: The limits of the CDR3 on the DNA are not certain, so only TCRdb's listed CDR3 is given. The chain uses TRBV12-3 or TRBV12-4 and TRBJ1-1. The CDR3 adds up to 13 amino acids, both ends counted. The CDR3 loop reads CASSSSQRTEAFF.

This chain links TRBV6-6 with TRBJ2-2; D not certain. Trimming took off 9 bases at V and 0 bases at J, with 14 bases between the two ends. Germline CDR1 MNHNY, CDR2 SVGAGI (reference sequence). The CDR3 runs to 15 residues. The CDR3 DNA follows: TGTGCCAGTCTACCTGTGCCTTCGAACACCGGGGAGCTGTTTTTT. It specifies CASLPVPSNTGELFF.